This T cell receptor beta chain was profiled in a study of sequential checkpoint blockade in melanoma. At the level of the study: After both sequences, patients received maintenance nivolumab. 91 pretreatment tumor DNA samples were TCRβ immunosequenced.

Treatment denoted: randomized to nivolumab then ipilimumab (arm A) or the reverse (arm B). Germline lookup yields CDR1 LGHNT and CDR2 FRNRAP. The CDR3 length is 14 residues. V lost 7 bases, J lost 3 bases, and 5 bases stayed unmatched. A word on this clone: Its antigen is undetermined.

Study-wide findings and caveats: Tumor T-cell fraction and clonality correlated with PD-L1 and CD8+ counts. Clinical benefit was about 30 times likelier when tumor T-cell fraction and clonality increased.

The protocol was immunoSEQ multiplex PCR, while the TCRdb copy is restricted to in-frame clones and leaves out a portion. The data hold over a thousand clones, with roughly 27% observed a single time. This clonotype originated in a human donor with melanoma. The sample consisted of tumor tissue (inferred from file names), taken from a patient given nivolumab and ipilimumab in sequence. V and J are TRBV12-5 and TRBJ2-1; 8 positions agree with TRBD1. CDR3 loop: CASVGGQGYNEQFF. The CDR3 DNA reads as TGTGCTAGTGTGGGCGGACAGGGCTACAATGAGCAGTTCTTC.